The rows below give T cell receptor beta chains drawn from one sample of a study of T cell repertoires in cytomegalovirus infection. Using its own MiXCR run on the reads, TCRdb lists one record per CDR3 protein. The sample consists of around 290,000 distinct CDR3 sequences, around 25% of them appearing once. The sequencing sample was made of PBMCs. The receptors were gathered from a human donor in good health (CMV status not recorded). Some clones in this sample may be carry-over from other donors' samples. The CDR3 runs from the conserved cysteine through the conserved F or W. The D gene is left open where the match is weak. The listing skips clone size in some rows; elsewhere it reads once, few, many or a size class.

size	V	length	D	J	DNA	CDR3
.	TRBV20-1	14	.	TRBJ1-1	TGCAGTGCCCGGGAATTGGTGCAAGGCGCTGAAGCTTTCTTT	CSARELVQGAEAFF
.	TRBV19	14	.	TRBJ1-2	TGTGCCAGTAACCCCGACACTGCTAACTATGGCTACACCTTC	CASNPDTANYGYTF
few	TRBV29-1	13	TRBD2	TRBJ2-7	TGCAGCGCCTTAGCGGGGGTAACCTACGAGCAGTACTTC	CSALAGVTYEQYF
.	TRBV7-2	17	.	TRBJ1-5	TGTGCCAGCAGCTTAGCGTCCGCGGGGCTTGGCAATCAGCCCCAGCATTTT	CASSLASAGLGNQPQHF
many	TRBV7-6	13	.	TRBJ1-1	TGTGCCAGCAGCTTAGGCGGAGACACTGAAGCTTTCTTT	CASSLGGDTEAFF
few	TRBV11-2	15	TRBD1	TRBJ2-5	TGTGCCAGCAGCTCCAAGACAGGGGGCGCGGAGACCCAGTACTTC	CASSSKTGGAETQYF
many	TRBV28	14	.	TRBJ1-3	TGTGCCAGCATCGAGGCCCGCTCTGGAAACACCATATATTTT	CASIEARSGNTIYF
.	TRBV7-9	13	.	TRBJ2-1	TGTGCCAGCACCACGGACGTATACAATGAGCAGTTCTTC	CASTTDVYNEQFF
.	TRBV5-5	16	.	TRBJ2-5	TGTGCCAGCAGCTTCCTTCGGGGTGGCAACCAAGAGACCCAGTACTTC	CASSFLRGGNQETQYF
few	TRBV6-5	15	.	TRBJ2-3	TGTGCCAGCAGACGGACAGAGTATAACACAGATACGCAGTATTTT	CASRRTEYNTDTQYF
many	TRBV4-1	14	TRBD1	TRBJ1-1	TGCGCCAGCAGCCAAAGACAGGGATCTCCTGAAGCTTTCTTT	CASSQRQGSPEAFF
once	TRBV20-1	11	.	TRBJ2-7	TGCAGTGCTAGAGGCAGGTACGAGCAGTACTTC	CSARGRYEQYF
.	TRBV5-6	16	TRBD1	TRBJ2-5	TGTGCCAGCAGCTCCTCCACAGGACAGGACCAAGAGACCCAGTACTTC	CASSSSTGQDQETQYF